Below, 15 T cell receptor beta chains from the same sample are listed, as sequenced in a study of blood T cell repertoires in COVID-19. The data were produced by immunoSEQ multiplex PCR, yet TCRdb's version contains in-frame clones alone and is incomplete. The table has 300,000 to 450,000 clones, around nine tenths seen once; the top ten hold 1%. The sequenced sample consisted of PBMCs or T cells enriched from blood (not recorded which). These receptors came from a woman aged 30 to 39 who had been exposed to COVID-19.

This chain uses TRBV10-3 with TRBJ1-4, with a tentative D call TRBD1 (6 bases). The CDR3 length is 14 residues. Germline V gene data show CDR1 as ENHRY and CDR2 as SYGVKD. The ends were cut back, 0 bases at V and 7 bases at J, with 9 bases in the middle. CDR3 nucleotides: TGTGCCATCAGTGAGTCCAGGGGCCGTGAAAAACTGTTTTTT. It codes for CAISESRGREKLFF.

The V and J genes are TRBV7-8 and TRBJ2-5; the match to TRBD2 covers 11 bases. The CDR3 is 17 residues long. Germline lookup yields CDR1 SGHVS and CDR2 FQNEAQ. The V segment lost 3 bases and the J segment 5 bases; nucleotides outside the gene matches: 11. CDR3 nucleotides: TGTGCCAGCAGCTTTAGCGGGAGGGCCGAGTTTTATGAGACCCAGTACTTC. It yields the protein CASSFSGRAEFYETQYF.

CDR3 sequence: CASSGQTVGTGYEQYF. CDR3 in DNA: TGTGCCAGCAGCGGCCAGACCGTCGGGACAGGCTACGAGCAGTACTTC. J is TRBJ2-7 and V is TRBV28, with TRBD1 matching over 8 bases. The trim removed 6 bases at V and 3 bases at J, leaving 13 bases unmatched. This CDR3 spans 16 amino acids. Looked up from germline, CDR1 is MDHEN and CDR2 is SYDVKM.

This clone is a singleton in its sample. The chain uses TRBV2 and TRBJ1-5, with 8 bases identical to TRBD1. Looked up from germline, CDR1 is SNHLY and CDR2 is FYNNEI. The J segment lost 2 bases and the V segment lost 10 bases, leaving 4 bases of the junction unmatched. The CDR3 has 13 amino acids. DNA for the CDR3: TGTGCCATTAAGGACAGGGGCAATCAGCCCCAGCATTTT. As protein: CAIKDRGNQPQHF.

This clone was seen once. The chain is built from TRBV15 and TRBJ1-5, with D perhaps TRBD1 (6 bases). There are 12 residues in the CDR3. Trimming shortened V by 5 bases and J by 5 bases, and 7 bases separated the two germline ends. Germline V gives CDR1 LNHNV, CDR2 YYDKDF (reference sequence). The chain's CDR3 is CATSPGDQPQHF. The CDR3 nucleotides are TGTGCCACCAGCCCAGGGGATCAGCCCCAGCATTTT.

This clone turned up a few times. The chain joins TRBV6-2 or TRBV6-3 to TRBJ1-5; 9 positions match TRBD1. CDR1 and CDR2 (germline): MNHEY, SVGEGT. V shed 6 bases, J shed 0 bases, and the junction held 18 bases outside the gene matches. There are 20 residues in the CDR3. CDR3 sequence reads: CASSYEGAGTGFFSNQPQHF. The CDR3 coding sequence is TGTGCCAGCAGCTATGAGGGAGCTGGGACAGGGTTTTTTAGCAATCAGCCCCAGCATTTT.

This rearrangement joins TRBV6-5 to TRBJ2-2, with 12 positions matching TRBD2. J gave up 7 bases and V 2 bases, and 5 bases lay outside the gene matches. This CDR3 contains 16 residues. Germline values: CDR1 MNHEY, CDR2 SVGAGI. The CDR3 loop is CASSYQTSGSYGELFF. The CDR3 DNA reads TGTGCCAGCAGTTACCAGACTAGCGGGAGTTACGGGGAGCTGTTTTTT.

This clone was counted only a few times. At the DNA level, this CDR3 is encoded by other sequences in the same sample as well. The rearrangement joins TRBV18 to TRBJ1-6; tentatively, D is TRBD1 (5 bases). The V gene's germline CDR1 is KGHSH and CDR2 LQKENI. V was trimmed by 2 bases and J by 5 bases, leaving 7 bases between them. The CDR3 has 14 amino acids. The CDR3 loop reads CASSPGADNSPLHF. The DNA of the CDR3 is TGTGCCAGCTCACCAGGGGCGGATAATTCACCCCTCCACTTT.

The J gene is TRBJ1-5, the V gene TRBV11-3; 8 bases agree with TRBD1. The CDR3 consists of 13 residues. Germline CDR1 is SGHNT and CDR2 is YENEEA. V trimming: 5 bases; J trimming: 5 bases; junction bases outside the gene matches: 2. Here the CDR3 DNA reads TGTGCCAGCAGCGCAGGGGGCGATCAGCCCCAGCATTTT. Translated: CASSAGGDQPQHF.

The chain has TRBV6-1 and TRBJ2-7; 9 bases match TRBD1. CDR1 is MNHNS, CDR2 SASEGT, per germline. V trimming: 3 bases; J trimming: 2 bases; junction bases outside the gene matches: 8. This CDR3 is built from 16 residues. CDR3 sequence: CASSDRRDRVTYEQYF. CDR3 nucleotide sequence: TGTGCCAGCAGTGATCGTCGGGACAGGGTCACCTACGAGCAGTACTTC.

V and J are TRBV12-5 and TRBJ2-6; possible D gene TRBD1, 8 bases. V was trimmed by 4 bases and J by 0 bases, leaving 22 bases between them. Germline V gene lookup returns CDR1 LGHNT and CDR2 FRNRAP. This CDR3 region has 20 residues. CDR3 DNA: TGTGCTAGTGGTTACAGACAGGGGCGCGGGGGTGACTCTGGGGCCAACGTCCTGACTTTC. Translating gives CASGYRQGRGGDSGANVLTF.

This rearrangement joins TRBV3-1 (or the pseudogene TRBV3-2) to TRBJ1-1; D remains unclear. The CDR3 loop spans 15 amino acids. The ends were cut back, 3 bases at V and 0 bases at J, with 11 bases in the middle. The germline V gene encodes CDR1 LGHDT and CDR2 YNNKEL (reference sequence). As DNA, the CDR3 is TGTGCCAGCAGCCATGCCCCGGGTTTGAACACTGAAGCTTTCTTT. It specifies CASSHAPGLNTEAFF.

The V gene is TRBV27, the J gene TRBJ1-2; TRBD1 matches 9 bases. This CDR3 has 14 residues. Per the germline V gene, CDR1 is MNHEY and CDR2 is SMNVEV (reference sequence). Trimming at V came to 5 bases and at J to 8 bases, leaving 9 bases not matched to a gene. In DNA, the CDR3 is TGTGCCAGCAGTCCGAGGGGACAGGGACGGGGCTACACCTTC. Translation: CASSPRGQGRGYTF.

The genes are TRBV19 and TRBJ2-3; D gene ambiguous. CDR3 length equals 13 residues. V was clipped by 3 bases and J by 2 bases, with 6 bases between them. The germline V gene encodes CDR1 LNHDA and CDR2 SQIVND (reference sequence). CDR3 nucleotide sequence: TGTGCCAGTAGTATTAGAGACACAGATACGCAGTATTTT. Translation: CASSIRDTDTQYF.

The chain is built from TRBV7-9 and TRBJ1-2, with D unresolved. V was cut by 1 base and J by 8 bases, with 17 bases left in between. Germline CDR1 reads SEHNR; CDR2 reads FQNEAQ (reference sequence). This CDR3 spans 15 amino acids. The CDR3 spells CASSLEAARTYGYTF. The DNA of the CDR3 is TGTGCCAGCAGCTTAGAAGCGGCAAGAACCTACGGCTACACCTTC.